In this sample, the clone carrying this T cell receptor beta chain turned up many times. Its antigen is not identified. RNA transcripts were the template for amplifying TCR beta CDR3 regions. HTBI primers were the set used in a first-round RT-PCR of the TCR CDR3. TCRdb recomputed calls from the multiplex PCR reads with MiXCR, one row per CDR3 protein. The repertoire has a few hundred thousand distinct CDR3 sequences, roughly 20% of them found once; the top ten carry about 30%. The data were taken from a study of T cells in Graves' hyperthyroidism and ophthalmopathy. Study-wide points: Blood also carried most thyroid clonotypes expanded above 0.001.

CDR3 length: 14 residues. V lost 3 bases and J lost 1, with 10 bases in between. Germline CDR1 SGHRS, CDR2 YFSETQ. The clonotype comes from a young man with Graves' hyperthyroidism. This sequence joins TRBV5-1 and TRBJ2-5; a possible D gene is TRBD1 (6 bases). The sample comprised blood. CDR3 DNA: TGCGCCAGCAGCTGGGGACAACCCCAAGAGACCCAGTACTTC. Protein sequence: CASSWGQPQETQYF.